The following is a TCR beta chain sequence with its context. No antigen is known for it. This entry belongs to a study of siplizumab effects on memory and regulatory T cells. Deletions cut 5 bases from V and 11 bases from J, with 15 bases between. The germline V gene has CDR1 MNHEY and CDR2 SVGAGI. The CDR3 is 13 residues long. Study outcomes and limitations: Siplizumab gave mappable alloreactive CD4+ clones an average Treg-derived fraction of under 70%, against around 27% in controls. Fewer alloreactive sequences mapped to unstimulated CD4+ memory cells under siplizumab. Roughly 75-95% of proliferating CD4+ or CD8+ clones lacked an assignable naive or memory phenotype. A minor share of alloreactive clones matched unstimulated subsets.

Clones were sequenced by immunoSEQ multiplex PCR, and TCRdb holds only the in-frame ones, with some missing. The sample lists fewer than 130,000 clones, around 90% seen once, with 1% to 1.5% in the top ten. The gene calls are TRBV6-5 and TRBJ1-4; tentative D call: TRBD1 (5 bases). Sequencing was done on a sample of CD4+ T cells sorted from blood. The receptor was isolated from a human donor in good health. Here the CDR3 DNA reads TGTGCCAGCAGTACCTGGAAGACAGAGAAACTGTTTTTT. Protein sequence: CASSTWKTEKLFF.